These 22 T cell receptor beta chains originate from one sample sequenced in a study of T cell responses to AZD1222 COVID-19 vaccine. Only in-frame clones appear in the TCRdb table, and some are missing; sequencing was by immunoSEQ multiplex PCR. This sample carries 120,000 or so clones, 88% of them seen once, and the ten largest clones take around 5.8%. The sequenced sample was peripheral blood, obtained on day 0 of AZD1222 vaccination. These receptors originate from an adult in good health.

The chain uses TRBV5-1 and TRBJ2-3; TRBD2 matches at 15 bases. CDR1 is SGHRS, CDR2 YFSETQ, per germline. The CDR3 runs to 17 residues. V gave up 3 bases and J gave up 6 bases; unmatched junction bases: 8. The DNA of the CDR3 is TGCGCCAGCAGCTCCGGGAGGACTAGCGGGGGGGCGGATACGCAGTATTTT. It translates to CASSSGRTSGGADTQYF.

This chain joins TRBV30 and TRBJ1-2; D is ambiguous. The CDR3 loop spans 12 amino acids. Germline-derived CDR1 and CDR2 are GTSNPN and SVGIG (reference sequence). The V gene lost 4 bases and the J gene lost 6 bases, with 12 bases spanning the gap. The CDR3 protein is CAWNDEGDGYTF. DNA of the CDR3: TGTGCCTGGAACGATGAGGGCGATGGCTACACCTTC. The full variable domain, in which reference TRBV30 and TRBJ1-2 provide the parts outside the CDR3, is SQTIHQWPATLVQPVGSPLSLECTVEGTSNPNLYWYRQAAGRGLQLLFYSVGIGQISSEVPQNLSASRPQDRQFILSSKKLLLSDSGFYLCAWNDEGDGYTFGSGTRLTVV.

This sequence joins TRBV10-3 and TRBJ1-5, with 7 bases that match TRBD1. Germline V lookup: CDR1 ENHRY, CDR2 SYGVKD. J lost 6 bases, V lost 5 bases, and 10 bases had no gene match. The CDR3 consists of 15 residues. The CDR3 DNA follows: TGTGCCATCAGTAAGACAGGGACGGGGGGTCAGCCCCAGCATTTT. Protein: CAISKTGTGGQPQHF.

This chain uses TRBV9 with TRBJ2-5; 11 positions match TRBD2. Trimming cost V 2 bases and J 3 bases; bases outside gene matches: 6. This CDR3 comprises 16 residues. Germline V gene sequence: CDR1 SGDLS, CDR2 YYNGEE. CDR3 region: CASSVELGLAEETQYF. For the CDR3, the DNA is TGTGCCAGCAGCGTCGAATTGGGACTAGCGGAAGAGACCCAGTACTTC.

The chain links TRBV5-6 to TRBJ1-5; D may be TRBD1 (5 bases). Trimming removed 4 bases from V and 6 bases from J, with 11 bases in between. The CDR3 is 13 residues long. CDR1 is SGHDT, CDR2 YYEEEE, per germline. The CDR3 region has the DNA TGTGCCAGCAGCACAACAGGAGGTCAGCCCCAGCATTTT. It specifies CASSTTGGQPQHF.

The chain couples TRBV6-5 to TRBJ2-1; D is unclear. CDR3 length equals 12 residues. Germline V gene sequence: CDR1 MNHEY, CDR2 SVGAGI. The ends were cut back, 8 bases at V and 7 bases at J, with 12 bases in the middle. CDR3 protein: CASEYPGNEQFF. In nucleotides, the CDR3 is TGTGCCAGCGAGTATCCGGGTAATGAGCAGTTCTTC.

The chain couples TRBV30 to TRBJ1-3; possible D gene TRBD1, 5 bases. The CDR3 totals 13 residues. V was clipped by 5 bases and J by 4 bases, with 12 bases between them. Per germline, CDR1 GTSNPN and CDR2 SVGIG (reference sequence). CDR3: CAWEYGAGNTIYF. In nucleotides, the CDR3 is TGTGCCTGGGAATATGGGGCCGGAAACACCATATATTTT.

This rearrangement joins TRBV6-1 to TRBJ2-7; no clear D. This CDR3 contains 12 residues. The V end was cut by 2 bases, the J end by 3 bases, with 5 bases between. CDR1 and CDR2 (germline): MNHNS, SASEGT. Here the CDR3 DNA reads TGTGCCAGCAGTGAAAGTGGCTACGAGCAGTACTTC. Protein sequence: CASSESGYEQYF.

V is TRBV9 and J is TRBJ1-6; 8 bases line up with TRBD1. This CDR3 is 16 amino acids long. V dropped 0 bases and J dropped 7; count of bases not matched to a gene: 6. CDR1 and CDR2 from the germline V gene are SGDLS and YYNGEE. The CDR3 DNA reads as TGTGCCAGCAGCGTAGGAATGACAGGGGCCAATTCACCCCTCCACTTT. This encodes CASSVGMTGANSPLHF.

This rearrangement joins TRBV7-2 to TRBJ1-2; D is ambiguous. Germline-derived CDR1 and CDR2 are SGHTA and FQGNSA. CDR3 length: 14 amino acids. Trimming pared 1 base from V and 0 bases from J, leaving 6 bases between. For the CDR3, the DNA is TGTGCCAGCAGCTTAGTCGGGTCTAACTATGGCTACACCTTC. It is translated as CASSLVGSNYGYTF.

The chain couples TRBV21-1 to TRBJ1-5. TRBV21-1 is labeled a pseudogene. CDR3 length: 16 amino acids. CDR3 in DNA: TGTGCCAGCAGCAAAGAACAGGAGGAGAGCAATCAGCCCCAGCATTTT. Translated, it gives CASSKEQEESNQPQHF.

This clone was observed a handful of times. The V and J genes are TRBV4-3 and TRBJ2-2, with D possibly matching TRBD1 (6 bases). The germline V gene has CDR1 LGHNA and CDR2 YSLEER. The CDR3 length is 16 residues. V lost 0 bases, J lost 0 bases, and 8 bases lay in between. For the CDR3, the DNA is TGCGCCAGCAGCCAAGATTCAGGGGCGAACACCGGGGAGCTGTTTTTT. As protein: CASSQDSGANTGELFF.

The rearrangement joins TRBV28 to TRBJ2-7, with a tentative D call TRBD2 (6 bases). Germline V gives CDR1 MDHEN, CDR2 SYDVKM. With 8 bases removed from V and 4 bases from J, the gap between germline ends came to 24 bases. The CDR3 runs to 16 residues. The DNA of the CDR3 is TGTGCCAGCGCGCGGGGTGGGTTTCAGTTAGGTTACGAGCAGTACTTC. Translation: CASARGGFQLGYEQYF.

The genes are TRBV5-1 and TRBJ2-5; D uncertain. The CDR3 is made up of 14 amino acids. From germline, CDR1 is SGHRS and CDR2 YFSETQ. V was trimmed by 4 bases and J by 5 bases, leaving 15 bases between them. CDR3 residues: CASSPDEGRETQYF. Here the CDR3 DNA reads TGCGCCAGCAGCCCTGATGAAGGGCGGGAGACCCAGTACTTC.

The chain carries TRBV18 and TRBJ2-7, with D perhaps TRBD2 (6 bases). Per germline, CDR1 KGHSH and CDR2 LQKENI. The CDR3 covers 12 residues. V lost 0 bases to trimming and J lost 12 bases, with 12 bases between them. The CDR3 DNA reads as TGTGCCAGCTCACCACCTAGCGGACGTGTGTACTTC. Its protein is CASSPPSGRVYF.

This clone was detected only once. The chain couples TRBV28 to TRBJ2-7; D is unresolved. CDR1 is MDHEN and CDR2 is SYDVKM in the germline V gene. The ends were cut back, 1 base at V and 4 bases at J, with 8 bases in the middle. This CDR3 has 13 residues. CDR3: CASSLLGNYEQYF. CDR3 sequence (DNA): TGTGCCAGCAGTTTATTGGGGAATTACGAGCAGTACTTC.

CDR3 DNA: TGTGCCAGCAGTTACTCGGCCGGGACAGGGAATGAAAAACTGTTTTTT. Translation: CASSYSAGTGNEKLFF. J is TRBJ1-4 and V is TRBV6-5, with 9 nucleotides matching TRBD1. CDR3 size: 16 residues. Germline assignment: CDR1 MNHEY and CDR2 SVGAGI. Losses at the gene ends were 0 bases for V and 5 bases for J; bases not matched to a gene: 4.

The rearrangement joins TRBV7-3 to TRBJ1-2; D not certain. CDR1 and CDR2 (germline): SGHTA, FQGTGA. The CDR3 extends over 14 amino acids. V was pared by 5 bases and J by 6 bases, with 16 bases between. CDR3 amino acids: CASSATSGGHGYTF. The CDR3 DNA is TGTGCCAGCAGCGCAACGTCCGGCGGGCATGGCTACACCTTC.

The chain carries TRBV11-3 and TRBJ1-2, with D possibly being TRBD1 (6 bases). Trimming took 5 bases from V and 2 from J, leaving 15 bases between them. The CDR3 runs to 15 residues. Germline V CDR1 and CDR2: SGHNT, YENEEA. The CDR3 DNA follows: TGTGCCAGCAGCCCGGGACATGGGAGCAACTATGGCTACACCTTC. It yields the protein CASSPGHGSNYGYTF.

The rearrangement uses TRBV18 and TRBJ1-1; 8 positions agree with TRBD1. Germline values: CDR1 KGHSH, CDR2 LQKENI. The CDR3 spans 15 residues. J lost 1 base, V lost 6 bases, and 7 bases had no gene match. The CDR3 here is CASSLGQVGNTEAFF. The CDR3 coding sequence is TGTGCCAGCTCCCTGGGACAGGTGGGGAACACTGAAGCTTTCTTT.

The chain employs TRBV12-3 or TRBV12-4 and TRBJ1-2; D uncertain. CDR3 length equals 12 residues. V lost 5 bases and J lost 8, with 12 bases in between. In DNA, the CDR3 is TGTGCCAGCAGTCCTAATGCACAGGGCTACACCTTC. Protein product: CASSPNAQGYTF.

This chain joins TRBV19 and TRBJ1-1; D unresolved. V lost 3 bases, J lost 5 bases, and 10 bases lay in between. Germline V gene sequence: CDR1 LNHDA, CDR2 SQIVND (reference sequence). The CDR3 contains 13 residues. The DNA of the CDR3 is TGTGCCAGTAGTATTCCAGGCCAGACTGAAGCTTTCTTT. It codes for CASSIPGQTEAFF. Variable domain in full (rest from reference TRBV19 and TRBJ1-1): DGGITQSPKYLFRKEGQNVTLSCEQNLNHDAMYWYRQDPGQGLRLIYYSQIVNDFQKGDIAEGYSVSREKKESFPLTVTSAQKNPTAFYLCASSIPGQTEAFFGQGTRLTVV.